Reported below is one T cell receptor beta chain. The data belong to a study of blood T cell repertoires in COVID-19. Sequencing was performed with immunoSEQ multiplex PCR; in TCRdb, only in-frame clones are kept and a portion is missing. This sample yields roughly 49,000 clones, of which roughly nine tenths are seen a single time; around 5.1% belongs to the top ten. The ends lost 5 bases at V and 4 bases at J; junction bases unmatched: 10. The germline V gene has CDR1 SNHLY and CDR2 FYNNEI. The CDR3 has 15 amino acids. This chain links TRBV2 with TRBJ2-5; 7 nucleotides match TRBD1. The sequencing sample was made of peripheral blood. The receptor was isolated from a man aged 55-75 years with active COVID-19. In nucleotides, the CDR3 is TGTGCCAGCAGTCGGGATCGACAGGGCGGAGAGACCCAGTACTTC. It is translated as CASSRDRQGGETQYF.